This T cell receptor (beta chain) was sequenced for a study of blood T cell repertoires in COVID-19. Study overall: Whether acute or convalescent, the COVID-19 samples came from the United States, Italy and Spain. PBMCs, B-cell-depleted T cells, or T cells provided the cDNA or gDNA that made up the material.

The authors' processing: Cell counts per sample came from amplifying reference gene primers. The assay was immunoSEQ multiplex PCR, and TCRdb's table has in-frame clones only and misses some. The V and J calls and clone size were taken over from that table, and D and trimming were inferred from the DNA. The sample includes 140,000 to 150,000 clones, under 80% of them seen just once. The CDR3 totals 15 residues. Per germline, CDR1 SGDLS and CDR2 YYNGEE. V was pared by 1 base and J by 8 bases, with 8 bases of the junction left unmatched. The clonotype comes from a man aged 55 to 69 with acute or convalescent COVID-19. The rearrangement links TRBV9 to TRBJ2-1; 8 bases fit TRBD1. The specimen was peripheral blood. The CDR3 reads CASSVQGAPYDEQFF. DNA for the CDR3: TGTGCCAGCAGCGTACAGGGGGCGCCTTACGATGAGCAGTTCTTC.